The sequence of this T cell receptor (beta chain) was determined in a study of molecular identifiers for immune sequencing clone quantification. Preparation of the bulk TCR libraries relied on previously described methods and listed TCR primers. TCRdb called the PCR reads again in MiXCR, with one record for every CDR3 protein. The sample lists 460,000 or so distinct CDR3 sequences, about a fifth occurring once. Many counts were recorded for this clonotype. The antigen remains unidentified. Naive CD8 T cells, phenotype CD8+CD4-CCR7+CD45RA+, were sorted. The V gene lost 2 bases and the J gene lost 4 bases, with 11 bases spanning the gap. The CDR3 spans 14 residues. CDR1 is SGHAT and CDR2 is FQNNGV in the germline V gene. Study-level findings and limits: The share of molecules held by clones above 20 RNA copies was over 98% in effector cells and under 1% in naive cells. Spiked Jurkat TCR RNA equal to one cell could reportedly be picked out among some 1 million naive cells.

This sequence was found in a human donor in good health. Some libraries in this study had Jurkat cell RNA spiked in. The chain is built from TRBV11-2 and TRBJ1-1; possibly TRBD1 for D (5 bases). The sequenced material came from naive CD8+ T cells from blood, with Jurkat cell RNA spiked in. Indicated subset: FACS-sorted CD8+CD4-CCR7+CD45RA+ naive T cells. The CDR3 DNA reads as TGTGCCAGCAGCTTAATCAGGGCTTCCACTGAAGCTTTCTTT. Residues: CASSLIRASTEAFF.